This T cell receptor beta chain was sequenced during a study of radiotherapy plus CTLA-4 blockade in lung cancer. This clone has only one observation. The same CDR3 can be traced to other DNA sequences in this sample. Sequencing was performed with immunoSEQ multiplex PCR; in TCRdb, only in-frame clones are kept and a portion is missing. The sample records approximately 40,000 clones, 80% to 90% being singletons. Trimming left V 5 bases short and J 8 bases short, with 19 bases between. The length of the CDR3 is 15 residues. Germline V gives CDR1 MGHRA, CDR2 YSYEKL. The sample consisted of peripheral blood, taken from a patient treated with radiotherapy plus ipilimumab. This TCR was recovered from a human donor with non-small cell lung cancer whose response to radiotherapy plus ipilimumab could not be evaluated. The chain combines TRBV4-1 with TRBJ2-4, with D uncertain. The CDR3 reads CASSSLLPGLDIQYF. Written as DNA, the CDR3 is TGCGCCAGCAGCTCTCTCCTTCCGGGTCTAGACATTCAGTACTTC.